These T cell receptor beta chains were read from a single sample in a study of cytomegalovirus exposure and HLA in healthy donors. The table came from immunoSEQ multiplex PCR; TCRdb's copy has only in-frame clones and leaves some out. The sample carries approximately 52,000 clones, approximately 71% recorded once. Sequenced input: PBMCs. These receptors all stem from a man aged 40-55 years in good health and CMV-seropositive. Each CDR3 is given with its conserved first and last residue. A D gene is named only where the DNA matches it firmly. Clone size is given for some rows only: seen once, a few or many times, or a class if the clone is expanded.

V gene,clone size,J gene,D gene,CDR3 protein,CDR3 DNA
TRBV4-2,.,TRBJ2-2,.,CASSQVGGQNTGELFF,TGTGCCAGCAGCCAAGTCGGGGGGCAGAACACCGGGGAGCTGTTTTTT
TRBV6-1,.,TRBJ1-2,TRBD1,CASSEAIGTGLSYGYTF,TGTGCCAGCAGTGAAGCGATAGGGACAGGGCTCAGCTATGGCTACACCTTC
TRBV11-3,.,TRBJ2-1,.,CASSLDLNEQFF,TGTGCCAGCAGCTTAGACCTGAATGAGCAGTTCTTC
TRBV11-2,.,TRBJ1-1,.,CASALAAGTTEAFF,TGTGCCAGCGCCCTGGCTGCGGGTACGACTGAAGCTTTCTTT
TRBV9,.,TRBJ2-3,.,CASSVELSTGASTGITDTQYF,TGTGCCAGCAGCGTAGAGCTTTCCACCGGGGCCTCCACAGGGATCACAGATACGCAGTATTTT
TRBV4-2,few,TRBJ1-6,TRBD1,CASSQVGDRDSPLHF,TGTGCCAGCAGCCAAGTCGGGGACAGGGATTCACCCCTCCACTTT
TRBV5-1,.,TRBJ1-1,.,CASSSNSGSTEAFF,TGCGCCAGCAGCTCGAATTCAGGGTCCACTGAAGCTTTCTTT
TRBV27,.,TRBJ2-7,TRBD2,CASRTRGGPYEQYF,TGTGCCAGCAGGACTCGCGGGGGACCTTATGAGCAGTACTTC
TRBV2,.,TRBJ1-5,.,CASSGAGGVGNQPQHF,TGTGCCAGCAGCGGGGCGGGGGGCGTCGGGAATCAGCCCCAGCATTTT
TRBV7-2,.,TRBJ2-1,TRBD2,CASSFPRTSGGPNEQFF,TGTGCCAGCAGCTTCCCTCGAACTAGCGGGGGGCCCAATGAGCAGTTCTTC
TRBV7-8,.,TRBJ2-2,.,CASSLQRTRNTGELFF,TGTGCCAGCAGCTTACAACGGACAAGAAACACCGGGGAGCTGTTTTTT